These 6 T cell receptor beta chains came from one sample sequenced in a study of T cell changes during pregnancy in multiple sclerosis. The repertoire was sequenced with immunoSEQ multiplex PCR; TCRdb's copy has only in-frame clones and lacks some. The table has about 35,000 clones, approximately 89% seen once. The sample consisted of CD4+ T cells from peripheral blood mononuclear cells, taken after pregnancy. The receptors shown here come from a female donor in good health, enrolled as a control in a pregnancy study.

CDR3 protein: CASSRWGGEGETQYF. The CDR3 bases are TGCGCCAGCAGCCGATGGGGGGGAGAGGGGGAGACCCAGTACTTC. The chain links TRBV5-1 to TRBJ2-5; 7 bases line up with TRBD2. CDR1 and CDR2 (germline): SGHRS, YFSETQ. V shed 4 bases, J shed 5 bases, and the junction held 11 bases outside the gene matches. The CDR3 runs to 15 residues.

V and J are TRBV28 and TRBJ1-2, with 9 nucleotides matching TRBD1. Germline V gene lookup returns CDR1 MDHEN and CDR2 SYDVKM. Unmatched junction bases numbered 9, after V lost 4 bases and J lost 6 bases. This CDR3 contains 15 residues. The CDR3 spells CASSSNGQGWNGYTF. The CDR3 DNA sequence: TGTGCCAGCAGTTCGAATGGACAGGGGTGGAATGGCTACACCTTC.

V usage is TRBV5-1 and J usage is TRBJ1-6; 7 nucleotides agree with TRBD1. The CDR3 consists of 15 residues. CDR1 and CDR2 (germline): SGHRS, YFSETQ. V shed 3 bases and J 7 bases; nucleotides not matched to a gene: 7. The CDR3 DNA is TGCGCCAGCAGCTCGGGGGACAGACCGAATTCACCCCTCCACTTT. This encodes CASSSGDRPNSPLHF.

CDR3 DNA sequence: TGTGCCAGCAGCCTTCGGACTAGCGGGGCTAGGGGAGATACGCAGTATTTT. Translation: CASSLRTSGARGDTQYF. V and J are TRBV7-6 and TRBJ2-3; 12 nucleotides align to TRBD2. There are 17 residues in the CDR3. V lost 5 bases and J lost 5; bases outside the gene matches: 11. Per germline, CDR1 SGHVS and CDR2 FNYEAQ.

The chain combines TRBV7-2 with TRBJ2-7, with 9 bases matching TRBD2. Trimming removed 2 bases from V and 11 bases from J; junction bases left unmatched: 7. The CDR3 length is 13 residues. Germline V gene data show CDR1 as SGHTA and CDR2 as FQGNSA. CDR3 region: CASSLNPGTSKYF. CDR3 sequence (DNA): TGTGCCAGCAGCTTAAATCCCGGGACTAGCAAGTACTTC.

The chain joins TRBV5-1 to TRBJ2-3, with 8 nucleotides matching TRBD2. Germline assignment: CDR1 SGHRS and CDR2 YFSETQ. V lost 0 bases and J lost 0; bases outside the gene matches: 3. The CDR3 is 16 amino acids. CDR3 nucleotides: TGCGCCAGCAGCTTGGCACCTAGCGGGAGCACAGATACGCAGTATTTT. Protein: CASSLAPSGSTDTQYF. The full variable domain, rest sourced from reference TRBV5-1 and TRBJ2-3, is KAGVTQTPRYLIKTRGQQVTLSCSPISGHRSVSWYQQTPGQGLQFLFEYFSETQRNKGNFPGRFSGRQFSNSRSEMNVSTLELGDSALYLCASSLAPSGSTDTQYFGPGTRLTVL.